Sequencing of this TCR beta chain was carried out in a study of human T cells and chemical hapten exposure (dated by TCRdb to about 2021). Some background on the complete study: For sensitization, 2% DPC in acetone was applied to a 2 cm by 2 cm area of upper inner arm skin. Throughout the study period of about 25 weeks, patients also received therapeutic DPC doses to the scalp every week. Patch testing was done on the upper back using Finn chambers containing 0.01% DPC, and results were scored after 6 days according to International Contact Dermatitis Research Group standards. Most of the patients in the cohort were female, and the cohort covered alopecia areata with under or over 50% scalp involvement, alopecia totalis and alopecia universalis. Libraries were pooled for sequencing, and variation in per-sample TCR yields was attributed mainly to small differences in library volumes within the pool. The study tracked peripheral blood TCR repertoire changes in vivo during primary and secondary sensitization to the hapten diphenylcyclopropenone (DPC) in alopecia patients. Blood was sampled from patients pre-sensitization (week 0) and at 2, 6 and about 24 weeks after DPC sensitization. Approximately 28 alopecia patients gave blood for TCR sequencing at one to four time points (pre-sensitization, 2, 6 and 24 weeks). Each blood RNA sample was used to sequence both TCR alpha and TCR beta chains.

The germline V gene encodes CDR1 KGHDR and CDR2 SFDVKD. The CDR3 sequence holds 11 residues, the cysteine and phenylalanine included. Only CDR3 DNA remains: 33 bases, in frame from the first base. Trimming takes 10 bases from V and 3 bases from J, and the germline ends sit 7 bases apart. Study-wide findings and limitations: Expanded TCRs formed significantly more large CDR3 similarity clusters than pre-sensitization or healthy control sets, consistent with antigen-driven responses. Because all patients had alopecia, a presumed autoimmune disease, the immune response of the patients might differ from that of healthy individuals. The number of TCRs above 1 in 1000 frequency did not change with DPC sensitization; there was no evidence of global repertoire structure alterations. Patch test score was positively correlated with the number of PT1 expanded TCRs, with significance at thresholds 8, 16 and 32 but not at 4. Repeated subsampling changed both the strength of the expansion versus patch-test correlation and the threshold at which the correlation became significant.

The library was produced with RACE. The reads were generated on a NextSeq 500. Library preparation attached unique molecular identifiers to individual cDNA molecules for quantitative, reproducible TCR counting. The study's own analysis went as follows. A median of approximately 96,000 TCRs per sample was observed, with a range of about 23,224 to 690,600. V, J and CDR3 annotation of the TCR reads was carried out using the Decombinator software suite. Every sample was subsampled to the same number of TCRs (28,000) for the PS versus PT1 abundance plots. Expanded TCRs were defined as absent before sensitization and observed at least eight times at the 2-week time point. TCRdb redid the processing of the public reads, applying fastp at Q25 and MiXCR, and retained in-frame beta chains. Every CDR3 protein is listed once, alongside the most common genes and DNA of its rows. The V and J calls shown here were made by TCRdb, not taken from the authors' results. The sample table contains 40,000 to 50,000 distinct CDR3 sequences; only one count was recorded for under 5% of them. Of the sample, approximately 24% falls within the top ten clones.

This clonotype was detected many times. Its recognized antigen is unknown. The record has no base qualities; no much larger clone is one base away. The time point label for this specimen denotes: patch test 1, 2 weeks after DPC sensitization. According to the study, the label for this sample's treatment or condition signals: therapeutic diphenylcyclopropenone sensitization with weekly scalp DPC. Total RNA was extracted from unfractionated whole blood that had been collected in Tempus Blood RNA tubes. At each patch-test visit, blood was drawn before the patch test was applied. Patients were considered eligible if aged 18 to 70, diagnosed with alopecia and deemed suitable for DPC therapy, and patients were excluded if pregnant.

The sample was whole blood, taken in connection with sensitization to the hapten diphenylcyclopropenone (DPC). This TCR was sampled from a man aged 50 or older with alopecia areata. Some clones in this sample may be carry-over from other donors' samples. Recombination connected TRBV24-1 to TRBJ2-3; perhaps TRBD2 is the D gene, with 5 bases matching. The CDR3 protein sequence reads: CATGETDTQYF. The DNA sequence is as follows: TGTGCCACGGGAGAGACAGATACGCAGTATTTT.